The next 7 T cell receptor beta chains were all read from a single sample in a study of OX40 agonist ivuxolimab in advanced cancers. The repertoire was sequenced with immunoSEQ multiplex PCR; TCRdb's copy has only in-frame clones and lacks some. Of more than 70,000 clones in the sample, roughly nine tenths were seen once. The starting material was CD4+ or CD8+ T cells sorted from blood, obtained in a trial of the OX40 agonist ivuxolimab. The receptors originated from an adult with an advanced solid tumor such as melanoma, head and neck, liver or kidney cancer.

The J gene is TRBJ1-2, the V gene TRBV28; the D is unclear. Trimming left V 5 bases short and J 4 bases short, with 11 bases between. The germline V gene has CDR1 MDHEN and CDR2 SYDVKM. CDR3 length: 13 residues. CDR3 bases: TGTGCCAGCAGTATCCGACGGATCTATGGCTACACCTTC. This gives the protein CASSIRRIYGYTF.

The V call is TRBV5-6, the J call TRBJ2-5; TRBD2 is a possible D gene (5 bases). Germline loops: CDR1 SGHDT, CDR2 YYEEEE. Trimming pared 0 bases from V and 2 bases from J, leaving 14 bases between. This CDR3 is 16 amino acids long. The CDR3, as DNA: TGTGCCAGCAGCTTGGAGCCTAGCTGGGCACAAGAGACCCAGTACTTC. Translated: CASSLEPSWAQETQYF.

The chain combines TRBV5-1 with TRBJ2-1; D not certain. Trimming shortened V by 5 bases and J by 0 bases, and 12 bases separated the two germline ends. The CDR3 consists of 15 residues. Germline V gene lookup returns CDR1 SGHRS and CDR2 YFSETQ. For the CDR3, the DNA is TGCGCCAGCAGAGCTGCTGCGAGCTCCTACAATGAGCAGTTCTTC. It codes for CASRAAASSYNEQFF.

V and J are TRBV28 and TRBJ1-1, with 9 nucleotides matching TRBD1. Germline V gene sequence: CDR1 MDHEN, CDR2 SYDVKM. The CDR3 spans 16 residues. The V segment lost 3 bases and the J segment 6 bases; nucleotides outside the gene matches: 11. CDR3 loop: CASSFVRGQGRAEAFF. CDR3 DNA sequence: TGTGCCAGCAGTTTCGTTAGGGGACAGGGTAGAGCTGAAGCTTTCTTT.

This chain uses TRBV15 with TRBJ1-1; D is unresolved. V was trimmed by 0 bases and J by 4 bases, leaving 12 bases between them. The germline V gene has CDR1 LNHNV and CDR2 YYDKDF (reference sequence). The CDR3 consists of 15 residues. In DNA form, the CDR3 reads TGTGCCACCAGCAGAGAGGCGGGGTTGGGCACTGAAGCTTTCTTT. Translated: CATSREAGLGTEAFF.

The sample holds one count of this clone. V is TRBV6-1 and J is TRBJ2-1; 7 bases align to TRBD2. The CDR3 is 14 residues long. CDR1 and CDR2 from the germline V gene are MNHNS and SASEGT. V was clipped by 8 bases and J by 3 bases; unmatched bases: 7. The chain's CDR3 is CASGRVTIYNEQFF. The CDR3 DNA sequence: TGTGCCAGCGGGAGGGTAACTATCTACAATGAGCAGTTCTTC.

The rearrangement uses TRBV4-2 and TRBJ2-3, with 11 positions matching TRBD2. Trimming at V came to 1 base and at J to 7 bases, leaving 7 bases not matched to a gene. CDR3 size: 16 residues. CDR1 and CDR2 (germline): LGHNA, YNFKEQ. The CDR3 sequence: CASSQGLAGKRYTQYF. The CDR3, as DNA: TGTGCCAGCAGCCAAGGACTAGCGGGAAAAAGGTATACGCAGTATTTT.